Detailed here is one TCR beta chain. Its antigen is not identified. The sample holds other DNA sequences that translate to the same CDR3. The data originate from a study of shared clonotypes between healthy human individuals. For the study at large: Three plates each covered CD4 naive and memory; CD8 naive two, CD8 memory one.

General study results and limits: When naive CD4 clonotypes were compared across a few donors, around 4.6% were shared. Generally, naive subsets came out with larger estimated richness than memory subsets.

The junction had 0 bases not matched to a gene; V was cut back by 2 bases and J by 0 bases. The CDR3 length is 15 residues. Germline assignment: CDR1 SQVTM and CDR2 ANQGSEA. Produced via immunoSEQ multiplex PCR; TCRdb's table is partial and in-frame only. The data contain around 990,000 clones, approximately 80% of them singletons. The sequence came from a man aged 18 to 29 in good health. Some clones in this sample may be carry-over from other donors' samples. The material sequenced was memory CD4+ T cells from PBMCs. Subset meaning: CD45RA-negative fraction. This sequence joins TRBV29-1 and TRBJ2-1; TRBD2 matches at 11 bases. CDR3 protein: CSVETSGSSYNEQFF. CDR3 in DNA: TGCAGCGTTGAAACTAGCGGGAGCTCCTACAATGAGCAGTTCTTC.